The clone carrying this T cell receptor beta chain was seen more than once but under ten times. Its target is not known. Sorting based on CD45RO/CCR7/CD25/CD127/CD95/CD27 separated CD4+ naive, central memory, regulatory and stem cell-like memory cells. The authors reverse transcribed all of the isolated RNA, so sequencing captured expressed TCRB transcripts. The assay was immunoSEQ multiplex PCR, and TCRdb's table has in-frame clones only and misses some. The data contain 310,000 or so clones, 7% to 10% of them seen just once; the ten biggest clones take up around 1%. This sample was included in a study of beta chain features in type 1 diabetes. General study points: All four CD4+ subsets from Type 1 diabetes patients carried moderately but significantly shorter TCRB CDR3s.

The material sequenced was central memory CD4+ T cells from blood. This receptor was identified in a man aged 25 to 40 with type 1 diabetes.

CDR3 sequence (DNA): TGTGCCAGCAGTTTAGACAGACTATCGAACACTGAAGCTTTCTTT. As protein: CASSLDRLSNTEAFF. The chain has TRBV27 and TRBJ1-1, with TRBD1 as a possible D gene (5 bases). In germline, CDR1 is MNHEY, CDR2 SMNVEV (reference sequence). Trimming shortened V by 2 bases and J by 1 base, and 11 bases separated the two germline ends. This CDR3 is built from 15 residues.